This T cell receptor beta chain emerged from a study of T cells in localized non-small cell lung cancer. Findings of the study overall: In adjacent lung, a median around 50 of the top 100 tumor clones were found. Multi-region tumor sequencing was not done, so intratumor heterogeneity could not be excluded.

This table comes from immunoSEQ multiplex PCR, and its TCRdb copy is limited to in-frame clones, with some not included. The sample contains more than 45,000 clones, around four fifths of which appear only once. CDR1 and CDR2 (germline): MNHNY, SVGAGI (reference sequence). This CDR3 comprises 13 residues. Trimming cost V 7 bases and J 5 bases, with 15 bases left between them. Comment on this clone: The antigen remains unidentified.

The chain couples TRBV6-6 to TRBJ2-7; TRBD2 might be the D (5 bases). Sequencing was performed on peripheral blood mononuclear cells, taken before any cancer treatment. The receptor comes from a man aged 40 to 75 with stage III lung adenocarcinoma. The CDR3 nucleotides read TGTGCCAGCAACCCCCGGGGAAGGGACGAGCAGTACTTC. Amino acids: CASNPRGRDEQYF.